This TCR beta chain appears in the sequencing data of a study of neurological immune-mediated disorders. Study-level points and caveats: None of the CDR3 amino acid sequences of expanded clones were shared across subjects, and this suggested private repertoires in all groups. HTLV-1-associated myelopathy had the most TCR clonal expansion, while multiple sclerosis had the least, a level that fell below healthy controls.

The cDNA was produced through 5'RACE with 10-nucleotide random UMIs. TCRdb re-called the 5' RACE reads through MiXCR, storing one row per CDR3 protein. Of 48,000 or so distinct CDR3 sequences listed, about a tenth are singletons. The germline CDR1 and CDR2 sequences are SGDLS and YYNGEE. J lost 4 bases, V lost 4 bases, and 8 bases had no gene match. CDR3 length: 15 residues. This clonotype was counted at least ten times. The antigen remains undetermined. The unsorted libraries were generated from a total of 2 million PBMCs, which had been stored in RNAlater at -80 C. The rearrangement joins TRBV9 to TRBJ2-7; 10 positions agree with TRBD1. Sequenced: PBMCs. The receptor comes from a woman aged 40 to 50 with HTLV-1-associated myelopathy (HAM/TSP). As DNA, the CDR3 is TGTGCCAGCAGCTCACGACAGGGGGCATGGTACGAGCAGTACTTC. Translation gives CASSSRQGAWYEQYF.